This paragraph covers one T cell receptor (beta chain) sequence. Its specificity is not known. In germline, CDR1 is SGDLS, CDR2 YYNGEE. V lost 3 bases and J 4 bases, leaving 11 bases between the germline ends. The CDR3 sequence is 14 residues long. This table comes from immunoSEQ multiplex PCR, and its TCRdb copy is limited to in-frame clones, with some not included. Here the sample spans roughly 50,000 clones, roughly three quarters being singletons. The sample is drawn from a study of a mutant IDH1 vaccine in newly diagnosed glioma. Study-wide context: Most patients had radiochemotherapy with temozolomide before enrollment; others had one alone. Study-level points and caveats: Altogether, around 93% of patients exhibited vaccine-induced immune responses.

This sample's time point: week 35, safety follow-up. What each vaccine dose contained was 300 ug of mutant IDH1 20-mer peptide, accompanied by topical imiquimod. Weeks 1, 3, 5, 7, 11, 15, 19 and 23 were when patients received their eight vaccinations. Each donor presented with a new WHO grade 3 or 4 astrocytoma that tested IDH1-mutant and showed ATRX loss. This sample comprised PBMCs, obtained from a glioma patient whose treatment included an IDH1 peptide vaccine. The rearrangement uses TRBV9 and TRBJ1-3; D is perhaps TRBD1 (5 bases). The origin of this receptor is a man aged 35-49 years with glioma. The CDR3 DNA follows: TGTGCCAGCAGCGAGCAGGGATCGGGAAACACCATATATTTT. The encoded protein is CASSEQGSGNTIYF.